The 25 T cell receptor beta chains below were found in one sample sequenced in a study of blood T cell repertoires in COVID-19. TCRdb's copy holds only in-frame clones and misses some; the assay was immunoSEQ multiplex PCR. This sample carries about 130,000 clones, roughly 90% of them seen once, and the ten largest clones take less than 4.5%. The source material was peripheral blood. The receptors here all came from a man in his fifties or sixties with COVID-19, enrolled during active disease.

The chain has TRBV5-6 and TRBJ2-7; possible D gene TRBD1, 6 bases. The CDR3 is made up of 15 amino acids. The V gene's germline CDR1 is SGHDT and CDR2 YYEEEE. Trimming shortened V by 1 base and J by 9 bases, and 20 bases separated the two germline ends. This CDR3 reads CASSLKTGPSTGQYF. In nucleotides, the CDR3 is TGTGCCAGCAGCTTGAAGACAGGCCCATCTACGGGGCAGTACTTC.

The chain employs TRBV29-1 and TRBJ2-4; D not certain. CDR1 and CDR2 (germline): SQVTM, ANQGSEA. This CDR3 contains 11 residues. V shed 6 bases and J shed 8 bases, with 11 bases lying between them. The CDR3 bases are TGCAGCGTCGAATTCCGGGACATTCAGTACTTC. Translating it yields CSVEFRDIQYF.

The rearrangement links TRBV19 to TRBJ1-5; D perhaps matches TRBD1 (5 bases). Trimming pared 7 bases from V and 4 bases from J, leaving 11 bases between. The CDR3 loop spans 13 amino acids. Germline values: CDR1 LNHDA, CDR2 SQIVND (reference sequence). The CDR3 protein is CASTRQTNQPQHF. The CDR3, as DNA: TGTGCCAGTACTCGACAGACGAATCAGCCCCAGCATTTT.

The gene calls are TRBV7-6 and TRBJ2-2; 14 bases fit TRBD2. In germline, CDR1 is SGHVS, CDR2 FNYEAQ. Germline trimming cut 5 bases from V and 7 bases from J; bases unmatched to any gene: 9. The CDR3 runs 17 residues. The CDR3 DNA reads as TGTGCCAGCAGCCAGCGACTAGCGGGGGGGCCGGACGGGGAGCTGTTTTTT. Translation gives CASSQRLAGGPDGELFF.

This clone was counted once. The rearrangement links TRBV7-2 to TRBJ2-5, with 10 positions matching TRBD1. Germline V gene lookup returns CDR1 SGHTA and CDR2 FQGNSA. There are 13 residues in the CDR3. V gave up 5 bases and J gave up 7 bases; unmatched junction bases: 4. This chain's CDR3 is CASSPGQGGTQYF. CDR3 bases: TGTGCCAGCAGCCCTGGACAGGGGGGGACCCAGTACTTC.

The V gene is TRBV4-1, the J gene TRBJ2-5; TRBD1 matches at 9 bases. V lost 1 base and J lost 0; bases outside the gene matches: 0. The CDR3 runs 15 residues. Per germline, CDR1 MGHRA and CDR2 YSYEKL. The CDR3 loop reads CASSQGDRDQETQYF. CDR3 coding DNA: TGCGCCAGCAGCCAAGGGGACAGGGACCAAGAGACCCAGTACTTC.

A single count supports this clone. This chain links TRBV6-1 with TRBJ1-5; 7 positions match TRBD1. CDR1 and CDR2 from the germline V gene are MNHNS and SASEGT. There are 16 residues in the CDR3. V was clipped by 4 bases and J by 0 bases; unmatched bases: 6. The CDR3 sequence: CASSAWDSYSNQPQHF. In DNA, the CDR3 is TGTGCCAGCAGTGCATGGGACAGCTATAGCAATCAGCCCCAGCATTTT.

The chain couples TRBV7-2 to TRBJ1-6, with D hard to call. Trimming took 6 bases from V and 0 from J, leaving 9 bases between them. CDR3 length: 15 amino acids. CDR1 is SGHTA, CDR2 FQGNSA, per germline. The CDR3 reads CASSLMSSYNSPLHF. The CDR3 nucleotides are TGTGCCAGCAGTTTAATGAGCTCCTATAATTCACCCCTCCACTTT.

The chain links TRBV7-8 to TRBJ1-1; 8 nucleotides match TRBD1. Trimming removed 5 bases from V and 9 bases from J; junction bases left unmatched: 5. Germline CDR1 SGHVS, CDR2 FQNEAQ. This CDR3 has 12 amino acids. The CDR3 sequence is CASSPGQGQAFF. The CDR3 region has the DNA TGTGCCAGCAGCCCCGGACAGGGTCAAGCTTTCTTT.

V is TRBV29-1 and J is TRBJ1-2, with 7 positions matching TRBD1. Germline V lookup: CDR1 SQVTM, CDR2 ANQGSEA. V was pared by 3 bases and J by 5 bases, with 0 bases of the junction left unmatched. The CDR3 covers 11 residues. As DNA, the CDR3 is TGCAGCGTTGAGACAGGGTATGGCTACACCTTC. Amino acids: CSVETGYGYTF.

The genes are TRBV18 and TRBJ2-7, with 9 bases that match TRBD2. CDR3 length: 16 residues. J gave up 0 bases and V 3 bases, and 6 bases lay outside the gene matches. Germline CDR1 and CDR2: KGHSH and LQKENI. The CDR3 DNA reads TGTGCCAGCTCACCCCCGGGACTAGCTAGCTCCTACGAGCAGTACTTC. This codes for CASSPPGLASSYEQYF.

The chain joins TRBV5-1 to TRBJ1-2, with 7 bases identical to TRBD1. CDR1 is SGHRS, CDR2 YFSETQ, per germline. V lost 4 bases to trimming and J lost 6 bases; unmatched junction nucleotides: 9. CDR3 length equals 14 residues. The CDR3 region is CASSPGDRDHGYTF. The CDR3 bases are TGCGCCAGCAGCCCGGGCGACAGGGATCATGGCTACACCTTC.

The chain joins TRBV6-1 to TRBJ1-2; D is perhaps TRBD1 (5 bases). The germline CDR1 and CDR2 sequences are MNHNS and SASEGT. The V and J ends lost 0 bases and 8 bases respectively, with 13 bases between them. CDR3 length: 14 residues. DNA for the CDR3: TGTGCCAGCAGTGAAGCACGGGGGGGAAGGGGCTACACCTTC. Translation: CASSEARGGRGYTF.

The chain has TRBV30 and TRBJ2-5; D is ambiguous. Trimming shortened V by 3 bases and J by 5 bases, and 7 bases separated the two germline ends. The CDR3 totals 11 residues. Germline CDR1 and CDR2: GTSNPN and SVGIG (reference sequence). This CDR3 is CAWRRAETQYF. Here the CDR3 DNA reads TGTGCCTGGAGGAGAGCGGAGACCCAGTACTTC. The full variable domain, with the rest looked up from reference TRBV30 and TRBJ2-5, is SQTIHQWPATLVQPVGSPLSLECTVEGTSNPNLYWYRQAAGRGLQLLFYSVGIGQISSEVPQNLSASRPQDRQFILSSKKLLLSDSGFYLCAWRRAETQYFGPGTRLLVL.

The chain is built from TRBV12-3 or TRBV12-4 and TRBJ1-2; tentatively, D is TRBD1 (6 bases). Trimming took off 7 bases at V and 12 bases at J, with 21 bases between the two ends. This CDR3 contains 13 residues. CDR3 coding DNA: TGTGCCAGCACGTACCGGGACAAGGTCGACCACACCTTC. The encoded protein is CASTYRDKVDHTF.

V and J are TRBV10-3 and TRBJ1-5; no reliable D call. Germline lookup yields CDR1 ENHRY and CDR2 SYGVKD. This CDR3 contains 14 residues. V lost 10 bases and J 7 bases, leaving 20 bases between the germline ends. CDR3 region: CATRVGEAGQPQHF. Here the CDR3 DNA reads TGTGCCACCCGGGTTGGTGAAGCGGGCCAGCCCCAGCATTTT.

The chain joins TRBV7-3 to TRBJ2-7; D not resolved. The CDR3 is made up of 13 amino acids. Germline assignment: CDR1 SGHTA and CDR2 FQGTGA. V was pared by 1 base and J by 1 base, with 5 bases between. CDR3 DNA sequence: TGTGCCAGCAGCTTAAGTCGTTCCTACGAGCAGTACTTC. Translating gives CASSLSRSYEQYF.

DNA for the CDR3: TGTGCCAGTAGTATACAGCCGGGATTCGATTCACCCCTCCACTTT. Its translation: CASSIQPGFDSPLHF. The chain carries TRBV19 and TRBJ1-6; D is ambiguous. The CDR3 runs to 15 residues. The germline V gene has CDR1 LNHDA and CDR2 SQIVND (reference sequence). V lost 2 bases and J lost 8, with 13 bases in between. The variable domain in full, with the rest retrieved from reference TRBV19 and TRBJ1-6, is DGGITQSPKYLFRKEGQNVTLSCEQNLNHDAMYWYRQDPGQGLRLIYYSQIVNDFQKGDIAEGYSVSREKKESFPLTVTSAQKNPTAFYLCASSIQPGFDSPLHFGNGTRLTVT.

The V and J genes are TRBV7-2 and TRBJ1-4; possibly TRBD1 for D (6 bases). Deletions cut 1 base from V and 8 bases from J, with 11 bases between. The CDR3 is 14 amino acids. Germline loops: CDR1 SGHTA, CDR2 FQGNSA. In DNA form, the CDR3 reads TGTGCCAGCAGCTTAGACAGGGTTTGGGAAAAACTGTTTTTT. It codes for CASSLDRVWEKLFF. The full variable domain, in which reference TRBV7-2 and TRBJ1-4 provide the parts outside the CDR3, is GAGVSQSPSNKVTEKGKDVELRCDPISGHTALYWYRQSLGQGLEFLIYFQGNSAPDKSGLPSDRFSAERTGGSVSTLTIQRTQQEDSAVYLCASSLDRVWEKLFFGSGTQLSVL.

This clone has only a few counts. The genes are TRBV7-9 and TRBJ1-4, with TRBD1 matching over 7 bases. Germline V gene data show CDR1 as SEHNR and CDR2 as FQNEAQ (reference sequence). The ends lost 5 bases at V and 4 bases at J; junction bases unmatched: 7. The CDR3 totals 15 residues. In DNA form, the CDR3 reads TGTGCCAGCAGCCCTTGGGGACAGAATAATGAAAAACTGTTTTTT. This codes for CASSPWGQNNEKLFF. Combining the CDR3 with reference TRBV7-9 and TRBJ1-4 gives the whole variable domain DTGVSQNPRHKITKRGQNVTFRCDPISEHNRLYWYRQTLGQGPEFLTYFQNEAQLEKSRLLSDRFSAERPKGSFSTLEIQRTEQGDSAMYLCASSPWGQNNEKLFFGSGTQLSVL.

This clone was observed a single time. The rearrangement joins TRBV15 to TRBJ2-5; the match to TRBD1 covers 7 bases. CDR3 length equals 15 residues. Unmatched junction bases numbered 8, after V lost 5 bases and J lost 2 bases. CDR1 and CDR2 from the germline V gene are LNHNV and YYDKDF (reference sequence). DNA for the CDR3: TGTGCCACCAGCCGGGATGGGACAGTACAAGAGACCCAGTACTTC. Encoded protein: CATSRDGTVQETQYF.

V and J are TRBV6-2 or TRBV6-3 and TRBJ1-1, with 8 bases that match TRBD1. Trimming cost V 4 bases and J 4 bases; bases outside gene matches: 14. In germline, CDR1 is MNHEY, CDR2 SVGEGT. The CDR3 totals 17 residues. CDR3 protein: CASSLRQGAGWVTEAFF. The CDR3 region has the DNA TGTGCCAGCAGTTTGCGGCAGGGGGCAGGTTGGGTCACTGAAGCTTTCTTT.

The V call is TRBV3-1 (or the pseudogene TRBV3-2), the J call TRBJ2-7; possible D gene TRBD1, 6 bases. Germline V gene sequence: CDR1 LGHDT, CDR2 YNNKEL (reference sequence). With 0 bases removed from V and 9 bases from J, the gap between germline ends came to 9 bases. This CDR3 has 12 amino acids. CDR3 residues: CASSQDPTGQYF. Here the CDR3 DNA reads TGTGCCAGCAGCCAAGATCCGACAGGGCAGTACTTC.

The chain recombines TRBV9 with TRBJ2-1; 8 bases map to TRBD1. The germline gives CDR1 SGDLS, CDR2 YYNGEE. J was trimmed by 2 bases and V by 0 bases; bases with no gene match: 13. The CDR3 has 19 amino acids. CDR3 nucleotide sequence: TGTGCCAGCAGCGTAGGAACAGGGGGGCCTAGCCGTCCCTACAATGAGCAGTTCTTC. This gives the protein CASSVGTGGPSRPYNEQFF.

The J gene is TRBJ1-1, the V gene TRBV5-1; maybe TRBD1 (6 bases). Germline V gene sequence: CDR1 SGHRS, CDR2 YFSETQ. Trimming shortened V by 1 base and J by 4 bases, and 23 bases separated the two germline ends. The CDR3 loop spans 18 amino acids. The CDR3 sequence: CASSLKGLTGFPTTEAFF. The CDR3 nucleotides are TGCGCCAGCAGCTTGAAAGGACTTACAGGGTTTCCCACCACTGAAGCTTTCTTT.